The 3 T cell receptor beta chains given below trace back to one sample, sequenced in a study of blood T cell repertoires in COVID-19. The assay was immunoSEQ multiplex PCR, and TCRdb's table has in-frame clones only and misses some. The profile shows more than 350,000 clones, 80% to 90% of them singletons. Material: PBMCs or T cells enriched from blood (not recorded which). The receptor set was obtained from a woman aged 45-65 years who had recovered from COVID-19.

V gene TRBV28 combines with J gene TRBJ1-4; 8 nucleotides match TRBD1. The CDR3 is made up of 16 amino acids. The germline V gene encodes CDR1 MDHEN and CDR2 SYDVKM. V lost 5 bases and J lost 0; bases outside the gene matches: 5. The CDR3 reads CASSPWTGSTNEKLFF. DNA of the CDR3: TGTGCCAGCAGTCCTTGGACAGGGTCAACTAATGAAAAACTGTTTTTT.

This sequence joins TRBV2 and TRBJ1-5; D perhaps matches TRBD1 (6 bases). Trimming shortened V by 7 bases and J by 7 bases, and 17 bases separated the two germline ends. CDR3 length equals 14 residues. Germline-derived CDR1 and CDR2 are SNHLY and FYNNEI. This CDR3 reads CASTQLQGGQPQHF. DNA for the CDR3: TGTGCCAGCACCCAACTACAGGGTGGGCAGCCCCAGCATTTT.

The V gene is TRBV5-1, the J gene TRBJ2-7; 9 nucleotides align to TRBD1. Germline V gene sequence: CDR1 SGHRS, CDR2 YFSETQ. The CDR3 contains 14 residues. Germline trimming cut 0 bases from V and 3 bases from J; bases unmatched to any gene: 1. The CDR3 sequence: CASSLGQGVYEQYF. The CDR3 DNA reads TGCGCCAGCAGCTTGGGACAGGGGGTCTACGAGCAGTACTTC.